The entry below gives a single T cell receptor (beta chain) sequence along with its context. Its antigen is currently unknown. Assembly of TCR beta libraries relied on iRepertoire HTBI primers together with Arm-PCR of CDR3 regions. Authors' analysis steps: Overall, samples carried around 68 TRBV and around 15 TRBJ segments. TCRdb itself ran the multiplex PCR reads through MiXCR, one entry per CDR3 protein. These V and J calls rely on TCRdb rather than the paper's analysis. The sample has under 450,000 distinct CDR3 sequences; around 22% are singletons. The source of the sample is a study of regulatory T cells in long-lasting Graves disease. Looked up from germline, CDR1 is MNHNS and CDR2 is SASEGT. The ends lost 6 bases at V and 10 bases at J; junction bases unmatched: 12. CDR3 size: 15 residues. General study results and limits: Persistent patients shared 2,741 public clonotypes among themselves. Newly diagnosed patients shared fewer, at roughly 1,000.

Time point of the sample: persistent/refractory GD, antithyroid drugs over 5 years with positive TRAb. PBMCs were the source of the RNA used for TCR sequencing. The TCR comes from a female donor with Graves disease. Sequences were derived from peripheral blood mononuclear cells (PBMCs), sampled when the disease was refractory, from a patient treated with antithyroid drugs. The chain carries TRBV6-1 and TRBJ2-1; TRBD2 agrees at 10 bases. The CDR3 nucleotides read TGTGCCAGCAGGGGACTAGCGAGCCCCTCCCGGGAGCAGTTCTTC. Its protein product is CASRGLASPSREQFF.